These 24 T cell receptor beta chains originate from one sample sequenced in a study of graft-versus-host responses after intestinal transplantation. Libraries were prepared by immunoSEQ multiplex PCR; TCRdb keeps only in-frame clonotypes and omits some of them. The data show over 15,000 clones, with 30% to 40% seen just once and less than 4% held by the top ten. Stimulators, approximately 200,000 irradiated and violet-dye-labeled cells, were plated with approximately 200,000 CFSE-labeled responder cells. Sequenced here: alloreactive CD8+ T cells from a mixed lymphocyte reaction culture, sampled before intestinal transplant. This sample's subset: CFSE-low proliferating T cells sorted from approximately 6-day pre-transplant mixed lymphocyte reaction (GvH or HvG direction). These receptors came from a human patient who received an intestinal transplant.

By share, this clone counts as medium-sized. This chain uses TRBV5-1 with TRBJ2-7; 10 bases map to TRBD1. Looked up from germline, CDR1 is SGHRS and CDR2 is YFSETQ. The length of the CDR3 is 15 residues. The trim removed 1 base at V and 2 bases at J, leaving 3 bases unmatched. In nucleotides, the CDR3 is TGCGCCAGCAGCTTGAGGACAGGGGGGACCTACGAGCAGTACTTC. Protein sequence: CASSLRTGGTYEQYF.

The chain joins TRBV29-1 to TRBJ2-5, with 7 bases matching TRBD2. V dropped 7 bases and J dropped 7; count of bases not matched to a gene: 3. Germline V gene sequence: CDR1 SQVTM, CDR2 ANQGSEA. This CDR3 comprises 10 residues. The CDR3 protein is CSASGGTQYF. As DNA, the CDR3 is TGCAGCGCCTCGGGAGGGACCCAGTACTTC.

Notes on this clone: A much more abundant neighbour one base away suggests this may be a read error. At the DNA level, this CDR3 is encoded by other sequences in the same sample as well. The chain combines TRBV27 with TRBJ1-5, with 9 bases aligning to TRBD1. Germline CDR1 is MNHEY and CDR2 is SMNVEV (reference sequence). The CDR3 covers 15 residues. The DNA for the CDR3 is TGTGCCAGTAGTTTATCGCGGGACAGGGCTCAGCCCCAGCATTTT. Translated: CASSLSRDRAQPQHF.

The CDR3: CASSQPSPDTQYF. DNA for the CDR3: TGTGCCAGCAGCCAACCTAGTCCTGATACGCAGTATTTT. V is TRBV4-2 and J is TRBJ2-3; D is uncertain. V lost 2 bases to trimming and J lost 6 bases, with 9 bases between them. The CDR3 totals 13 residues. CDR1 and CDR2 (germline): LGHNA, YNFKEQ.

This clone was seen more than once but under ten times. This sequence joins TRBV6-1 and TRBJ2-7; the D is unclear. With 3 bases removed from V and 1 base from J, the gap between germline ends came to 4 bases. This CDR3 spans 12 amino acids. Germline V lookup: CDR1 MNHNS, CDR2 SASEGT. CDR3 sequence: CASSDGSYEQYF. The CDR3 DNA reads TGTGCCAGCAGTGACGGATCCTACGAGCAGTACTTC.

This clone was picked up a small number of times. The chain couples TRBV6-4 to TRBJ2-1; 7 nucleotides agree with TRBD1. Germline CDR1 reads MRHNA; CDR2 reads SNTAGT. The CDR3 contains 16 residues. V was pared by 0 bases and J by 5 bases, with 7 bases of the junction left unmatched. CDR3 loop: CASSDSRGLGDNEQFF. For the CDR3, the DNA is TGTGCCAGCAGTGACTCGAGGGGGCTTGGGGACAATGAGCAGTTCTTC.

J is TRBJ2-7 and V is TRBV6-6, with D tentatively TRBD2 (6 bases). V was cut by 4 bases and J by 1 base, with 11 bases left in between. Germline V gene sequence: CDR1 MNHNY, CDR2 SVGAGI (reference sequence). This CDR3 region has 14 residues. CDR3: CASSSLAGSYEQYF. The CDR3 bases are TGTGCCAGCAGTTCCCTCGCGGGGTCCTACGAGCAGTACTTC.

This clone occurred a few times. The J gene is TRBJ2-7, the V gene TRBV19; 12 positions agree with TRBD2. From germline, CDR1 is LNHDA and CDR2 SQIVND (reference sequence). The V segment lost 4 bases and the J segment 4 bases; nucleotides outside the gene matches: 5. The CDR3 is 15 amino acids. The CDR3 reads CASSRTSGIPYEQYF. The CDR3 DNA reads as TGTGCCAGTAGTAGGACTAGCGGGATACCTTACGAGCAGTACTTC. The full variable domain, its missing parts supplied by reference TRBV19 and TRBJ2-7, is DGGITQSPKYLFRKEGQNVTLSCEQNLNHDAMYWYRQDPGQGLRLIYYSQIVNDFQKGDIAEGYSVSREKKESFPLTVTSAQKNPTAFYLCASSRTSGIPYEQYFGPGTRLTVT.

A few counts support this clone. Here the CDR3 DNA reads TGTGCCACCAGCTTAGCGGGAGGAGATAATGAGCAGTTCTTC. Translation gives CATSLAGGDNEQFF. The V and J genes are TRBV15 and TRBJ2-1; 10 bases match TRBD2. J gave up 7 bases and V 5 bases, and 5 bases lay outside the gene matches. CDR1 and CDR2 (germline): LNHNV, YYDKDF (reference sequence). The CDR3 covers 14 residues.

The rearrangement uses TRBV27 and TRBJ1-5; 7 bases map to TRBD1. CDR3 length: 17 residues. Losses at the gene ends were 5 bases for V and 1 base for J; bases not matched to a gene: 11. Per germline, CDR1 MNHEY and CDR2 SMNVEV (reference sequence). This CDR3 is CASSLRRGGQSNQPQHF. For the CDR3, the DNA is TGTGCCAGCAGTCTACGCAGGGGGGGGCAGAGCAATCAGCCCCAGCATTTT.

The chain combines TRBV27 with TRBJ2-1; 8 bases agree with TRBD2. The CDR3 runs 16 residues. Germline V CDR1 and CDR2: MNHEY, SMNVEV (reference sequence). Trimming cost V 5 bases and J 5 bases; bases outside gene matches: 11. In DNA form, the CDR3 reads TGTGCCAGCAGTGGGGGTTGGGGACTAGGCAACAATGAGCAGTTCTTC. The encoded protein is CASSGGWGLGNNEQFF.

The chain uses TRBV5-1 and TRBJ2-1, with a possible D match to TRBD2 (6 bases). Germline V gene sequence: CDR1 SGHRS, CDR2 YFSETQ. V lost 3 bases, J lost 15 bases, and 22 bases lay in between. The CDR3 covers 14 residues. The CDR3 bases are TGCGCCAGCAGCTCGGGAGTCGAGGTGCGCCCGGGGTTCTTC. This gives the protein CASSSGVEVRPGFF.

This clone appeared a few times. CDR3 residues: CASSSPTGSSYEQYF. For the CDR3, the DNA is TGTGCCAGCAGCTCTCCTACAGGGAGCTCCTACGAGCAGTACTTC. This chain uses TRBV7-9 with TRBJ2-7; D is perhaps TRBD1 (6 bases). Trimming cost V 4 bases and J 0 bases, with 13 bases left between them. Germline V gene data show CDR1 as SEHNR and CDR2 as FQNEAQ (reference sequence). CDR3 length: 15 residues.

The chain links TRBV4-2 to TRBJ2-7, with TRBD2 matching over 10 bases. Germline CDR1 and CDR2: LGHNA and YNFKEQ. This CDR3 has 15 residues. Losses at the gene ends were 1 base for V and 2 bases for J; bases not matched to a gene: 2. In nucleotides, the CDR3 is TGTGCCAGCAGCCAAGTAACTAGCGGGACCTACGAGCAGTACTTC. Protein sequence: CASSQVTSGTYEQYF.

This clone was detected only a few times. The CDR3 sequence is CASSQGQFYEQYF. DNA for the CDR3: TGCGCCAGCAGCCAAGGACAGTTCTACGAGCAGTACTTC. The chain carries TRBV4-1 and TRBJ2-7; D may be TRBD1 (5 bases). Trimming left V 1 base short and J 3 bases short, with 7 bases between. Germline lookup yields CDR1 MGHRA and CDR2 YSYEKL. This CDR3 spans 13 amino acids.

The chain couples TRBV7-9 to TRBJ1-1; D remains unclear. The CDR3 has 12 amino acids. Trimming stripped 6 bases from V and 5 bases from J, with 10 bases between. CDR1 SEHNR and CDR2 FQNEAQ come from the germline V gene (reference sequence). DNA for the CDR3: TGTGCCAGCAGTCCGGGGTGTACTGAAGCTTTCTTT. Translating it yields CASSPGCTEAFF.

The V gene is TRBV7-9, the J gene TRBJ1-2; D call uncertain. Germline V lookup: CDR1 SEHNR, CDR2 FQNEAQ (reference sequence). This CDR3 is built from 13 residues. Deletions cut 0 bases from V and 4 bases from J, with 6 bases between. Written as DNA, the CDR3 is TGTGCCAGCAGCTTAGCGGCTTCCTATGGCTACACCTTC. This translates into CASSLAASYGYTF.

This clone showed up just a few times. This sequence joins TRBV5-4 and TRBJ2-6; D unresolved. Looked up from germline, CDR1 is SGHNT and CDR2 is YYREEE (reference sequence). The CDR3 spans 16 residues. The ends were cut back, 4 bases at V and 0 bases at J, with 11 bases in the middle. Here the CDR3 reads CASSQEPDSGANVLTF. The CDR3 nucleotides read TGTGCCAGCAGCCAAGAACCGGACTCTGGGGCCAACGTCCTGACTTTC.

In this sample, this clone turned up a few times. The chain joins TRBV27 to TRBJ2-1, with 8 nucleotides matching TRBD2. The germline V gene encodes CDR1 MNHEY and CDR2 SMNVEV (reference sequence). The CDR3 length is 14 residues. V lost 2 bases, J lost 7 bases, and 4 bases stayed unmatched. Here the CDR3 reads CASSLTGGLNEQFF. The CDR3 bases are TGTGCCAGCAGTTTAACGGGAGGGCTGAATGAGCAGTTCTTC.

This clone was counted between two and nine times. The chain has TRBV11-3 and TRBJ2-2, with 12 nucleotides matching TRBD1. The CDR3 consists of 16 residues. J lost 5 bases, V lost 3 bases, and 4 bases had no gene match. Germline V lookup: CDR1 SGHNT, CDR2 YENEEA. CDR3: CASSLGQGAFTGELFF. The CDR3 DNA sequence: TGTGCCAGCAGCTTGGGACAGGGGGCCTTTACCGGGGAGCTGTTTTTT. Full variable domain (outside the CDR3, taken from reference TRBV11-3 and TRBJ2-2): EAGVVQSPRYKIIEKKQPVAFWCNPISGHNTLYWYLQNLGQGPELLIRYENEEAVDDSQLPKDRFSAERLKGVDSTLKIQPAELGDSAVYLCASSLGQGAFTGELFFGEGSRLTVL.

Within the sample, this clone is medium-sized. The chain joins TRBV7-7 to TRBJ2-1, with D uncertain. This CDR3 is built from 13 residues. Germline V gene sequence: CDR1 SSHAT, CDR2 FNYEAQ (reference sequence). V lost 2 bases and J 1 base, leaving 3 bases between the germline ends. This CDR3 is CASSLSSYNEQFF. CDR3 sequence (DNA): TGTGCCAGCAGCTTATCGTCCTACAATGAGCAGTTCTTC.

This clone came up once. The chain links TRBV5-5 to TRBJ2-7; 12 nucleotides align to TRBD2. The CDR3 contains 18 residues. J was trimmed by 3 bases and V by 4 bases; bases with no gene match: 14. Germline V lookup: CDR1 SGHKS, CDR2 YYEKEE (reference sequence). The chain's CDR3 is CASSQEGYLTSGSYEQYF. The CDR3 DNA sequence: TGTGCCAGCAGCCAAGAAGGGTACCTGACTAGCGGGAGCTACGAGCAGTACTTC.

This clone appeared a few times. The chain joins TRBV5-1 to TRBJ2-3; D remains ambiguous. Trimming removed 2 bases at V and 10 bases at J, with 14 bases between. Germline V gives CDR1 SGHRS, CDR2 YFSETQ. The CDR3 totals 13 residues. CDR3 protein: CASSLTLSGPQYF. DNA for the CDR3: TGCGCCAGCAGCTTAACTTTGTCCGGGCCGCAGTATTTT.

This chain links TRBV19 with TRBJ2-3; 8 bases map to TRBD1. CDR1 is LNHDA and CDR2 is SQIVND in the germline V gene (reference sequence). Trimming cost V 4 bases and J 6 bases; bases outside gene matches: 9. This CDR3 region has 15 residues. The CDR3 nucleotides are TGTGCCAGTAGTACAGGGGGCGACGCAGGGGATACGCAGTATTTT. Translated: CASSTGGDAGDTQYF.